The T cell receptor beta chain described here comes from a study of OX40 agonist ivuxolimab in advanced cancers. Study details: Roughly two fifths of patients had received prior checkpoint inhibitor therapy.

The repertoire was sequenced with immunoSEQ multiplex PCR; TCRdb's copy has only in-frame clones and lacks some. This table holds some 7,500 clones, more than 85% found once. The receptor comes from an adult with an advanced solid tumor such as melanoma, head and neck, liver or kidney cancer. The sequenced sample was CD4+ or CD8+ T cells sorted from blood, obtained in a trial of the OX40 agonist ivuxolimab.

The chain's CDR3 is CASSYGGGYQEQYF. CDR3 nucleotide sequence: TGTGCCAGCAGTTACGGTGGAGGGTATCAGGAGCAGTACTTC. The gene calls are TRBV6-5 and TRBJ2-7; tentative D call: TRBD2 (6 bases). The length of the CDR3 is 14 residues. Per germline, CDR1 MNHEY and CDR2 SVGAGI. V was cut by 2 bases and J by 7 bases, with 15 bases left in between.